Given below is one T cell receptor (beta chain) in context. Its antigen is as yet unknown. The data derive from a study of glioma-infiltrating T cells after dendritic cell vaccination. In the study overall: Samples are from glioblastoma patients in Phase I and II dendritic cell vaccine trials.

This CDR3 spans 13 amino acids. Germline V gives CDR1 SGHAT, CDR2 FQNNGV. V gave up 5 bases and J gave up 7 bases, with 11 bases separating them. Only in-frame clones appear in the TCRdb table, and some are missing; sequencing was by immunoSEQ multiplex PCR. The sample records over 55,000 clones, around 81% being singletons. Notes on the study in general: TCR clonality showed no direct relationship with survival.

The sample here was blood, taken before dendritic cell vaccination. The rearrangement uses TRBV11-2 and TRBJ2-2, with TRBD2 as a possible D gene (5 bases). This receptor was identified in a human donor with glioblastoma. As DNA, the CDR3 is TGTGCCAGCAGCCTGTCCGCGGGCGGGGAGCTGTTTTTT. Residues: CASSLSAGGELFF.